This T cell receptor beta chain was captured by sequencing in a study of CD8+CD57+ T cells in acquired aplastic anemia. Many counts were recorded for this clonotype. Its antigen is still unknown. The V and J ends lost 4 bases and 3 bases, in that order; junction bases with no gene match: 5. The V gene's germline CDR1 is MNHEY and CDR2 SVGEGT. CDR3 length equals 15 residues. Profiles of TCR beta VDJ and CDR3 were generated from a genomic DNA template. TCRdb reanalysed the reads using MiXCR and keeps one entry per CDR3 protein. The table lists hundreds of thousands of distinct CDR3 sequences, around 72% of them singletons. General observations from the study: Between patients and controls, over 25 CD8+ CDR3 sequences were found in common.

Sequencing was done on a sample of sorted CD4+, CD8+, or CD8+CD57+ T cells (not recorded which) from PBMCs. The receptor was isolated from a human donor in good health, serving as a control. V usage is TRBV6-2 or TRBV6-3 and J usage is TRBJ2-7; 11 nucleotides line up with TRBD1. The CDR3 spells CASSSPGQGGYEQYF. CDR3 DNA sequence: TGTGCCAGCAGTTCGCCGGGACAGGGGGGCTACGAGCAGTACTTC.